This is a list of T cell receptor beta chains from one sample in a study of technical replicates of blood from a few donors. Sequencing used immunoSEQ multiplex PCR; TCRdb keeps in-frame clones, though not all of them. The sample has some 87,000 clones; about 96% are singletons. The sample consisted of T cells isolated from PBMCs. All receptors derive from a human donor in good health. The CDR3 runs from the conserved cysteine through the conserved F or W. Fields, in order: D gene, V gene, J gene, clone size, CDR3 protein, CDR3 DNA. D genes are given only for firm matches. Size values are once, few and many counts, or a class for expanded clones, and some rows have none.

>TRBD1|TRBV29-1|TRBJ1-2|once
CSVDETIQGAGYTF
TGCAGCGTTGATGAAACAATACAGGGGGCAGGCTACACCTTC
>.|TRBV19|TRBJ1-1|.
CASSMSGVGTEAFF
TGTGCCAGTAGTATGAGCGGGGTGGGCACTGAAGCTTTCTTT
>.|TRBV19|TRBJ2-6|.
CASSIRRAGANVLTF
TGTGCCAGTAGTATACGGAGGGCTGGGGCCAACGTCCTGACTTTC
>.|TRBV30|TRBJ2-7|.
CAWSTGFQNEQYF
TGTGCCTGGAGTACAGGATTCCAAAACGAGCAGTACTTC
>TRBD2|TRBV13|TRBJ2-3|.
CASSLSGTSLYTDTQYF
TGTGCCAGCAGCTTATCCGGGACTAGCTTATACACAGATACGCAGTATTTT
>TRBD2|TRBV6-5|TRBJ2-3|.
CASSLAGGPNTQYF
TGTGCCAGCAGCCTAGCGGGAGGGCCTAATACGCAGTATTTT
>TRBD2|TRBV7-2|TRBJ2-7|once
CASSLVAGVRDEQYF
TGTGCCAGCAGCCTTGTGGCGGGAGTTCGCGACGAGCAGTACTTC
>.|TRBV5-1|TRBJ2-7|.
CASSLDGYEQYF
TGCGCCAGCAGCTTGGACGGCTACGAGCAGTACTTC
>.|TRBV20-1|TRBJ2-3|.
CSARSQSTQYF
TGCAGTGCTAGGTCTCAGTCTACGCAGTATTTT
>.|TRBV28|TRBJ1-1|.
CASSFSREAFF
TGTGCCAGCAGTTTCTCGCGTGAAGCTTTCTTT
>.|TRBV15|TRBJ1-5|.
CATSREDSRLEPQHF
TGTGCCACCAGCAGAGAGGACTCCCGATTGGAGCCCCAGCATTTT
>.|TRBV14|TRBJ2-7|.
CASSQEYTGLLHEQYF
TGTGCCAGCAGCCAAGAATACACGGGACTCCTTCACGAGCAGTACTTC
>.|TRBV19|TRBJ2-5|.
CASNRAGETQYF
TGTGCCAGTAACAGGGCAGGGGAGACCCAGTACTTC
>.|TRBV9|TRBJ2-7|.
CASSLGLSSSYEQYF
TGTGCCAGCAGCCTTGGCCTCTCCAGCTCCTACGAGCAGTACTTC
>.|TRBV6-1|TRBJ2-7|.
CASSELLDTTPYEQYF
TGTGCCAGCAGTGAACTCCTCGATACTACGCCCTACGAGCAGTACTTC
>TRBD2|TRBV7-3|TRBJ2-2|.
CASSILAGADGELFF
TGTGCCAGCAGTATTCTAGCGGGAGCGGACGGGGAGCTGTTTTTT
>TRBD2|TRBV9|TRBJ2-1|.
CASSEAGAYNEQFF
TGTGCCAGCAGCGAAGCGGGAGCCTACAATGAGCAGTTCTTC
>.|TRBV5-4|TRBJ2-7|.
CASSLELASSYEQYF
TGTGCCAGCAGCTTGGAGCTAGCGAGTTCCTACGAGCAGTACTTC
>.|TRBV19|TRBJ2-3|.
CASSTGITTDTQYF
TGTGCCAGTAGTACAGGGATAACGACAGATACGCAGTATTTT
>.|TRBV6-1|TRBJ1-4|.
CASSEYIATNEKLFF
TGTGCCAGCAGTGAATATATTGCAACTAATGAAAAACTGTTTTTT
>.|TRBV2|TRBJ2-2|.
CASSGLRNTGELFF
TGTGCCAGCAGTGGTCTGAGAAACACCGGGGAGCTGTTTTTT
>TRBD2|TRBV7-3|TRBJ2-1|.
CASSSRTSGGEQFF
TGTGCCAGCAGCTCCAGGACTAGCGGGGGGGAGCAGTTCTTC
>.|TRBV6-5|TRBJ2-7|.
CASSSTSRNEQYF
TGTGCCAGCAGTTCTACTAGCCGCAACGAGCAGTACTTC
>.|TRBV29-1|TRBJ2-1|.
CSGDSPGEQFF
TGCAGCGGGGACTCCCCGGGTGAGCAGTTCTTC
>.|TRBV19|TRBJ1-2|once
CASSSDTPNYGYTF
TGTGCCAGTAGTTCCGACACGCCCAACTATGGCTACACCTTC
>.|TRBV20-1|TRBJ2-1|.
CSAYGDNEQFF
TGCAGTGCCTACGGAGATAATGAGCAGTTCTTC
>.|TRBV27|TRBJ1-4|.
CASSRTAVTNEKLFF
TGTGCCAGCAGTAGGACAGCTGTAACTAATGAAAAACTGTTTTTT
>.|TRBV19|TRBJ2-5|.
CATSGAGGQTQYF
TGTGCCACCAGTGGGGCAGGGGGGCAGACCCAGTACTTC
>.|TRBV2|TRBJ1-2|.
CASSDALLVRNYGYTF
TGTGCCAGCAGTGATGCTCTCTTAGTACGGAACTATGGCTACACCTTC
>.|TRBV10-1|TRBJ2-3|.
CASSGGQYKDTQYF
TGCGCCAGCAGTGGAGGACAGTACAAAGATACGCAGTATTTT
>.|TRBV6-5|TRBJ1-2|.
CASSNSYGYTF
TGTGCCAGCAGCAACAGCTATGGCTACACCTTC
>.|TRBV2|TRBJ1-1|once
CASSVEGNTEAFF
TGTGCCAGCAGTGTGGAGGGGAACACTGAAGCTTTCTTT
>TRBD2|TRBV15|TRBJ2-5|.
CATSRDPGRSGETQYF
TGTGCCACCAGCAGAGATCCCGGGAGGTCCGGGGAGACCCAGTACTTC
>.|TRBV5-5|TRBJ2-2|.
CASSPLTRANTGELFF
TGTGCCAGCAGCCCATTGACGCGGGCGAACACCGGGGAGCTGTTTTTT
>.|TRBV11-2|TRBJ2-7|.
CASMSGPSYEQYF
TGTGCCAGCATGAGCGGGCCCTCCTACGAGCAGTACTTC
>TRBD1|TRBV25-1|TRBJ1-2|once
CASSRQGVGYGYTF
TGTGCCAGCAGCAGACAGGGAGTAGGGTATGGCTACACCTTC
>.|TRBV30|TRBJ1-1|.
CAWSSLEAFF
TGTGCCTGGAGTTCTCTTGAAGCTTTCTTT
>.|TRBV13|TRBJ2-1|once
CASSPNNNEQFF
TGTGCCAGCAGCCCCAACAACAATGAGCAGTTCTTC